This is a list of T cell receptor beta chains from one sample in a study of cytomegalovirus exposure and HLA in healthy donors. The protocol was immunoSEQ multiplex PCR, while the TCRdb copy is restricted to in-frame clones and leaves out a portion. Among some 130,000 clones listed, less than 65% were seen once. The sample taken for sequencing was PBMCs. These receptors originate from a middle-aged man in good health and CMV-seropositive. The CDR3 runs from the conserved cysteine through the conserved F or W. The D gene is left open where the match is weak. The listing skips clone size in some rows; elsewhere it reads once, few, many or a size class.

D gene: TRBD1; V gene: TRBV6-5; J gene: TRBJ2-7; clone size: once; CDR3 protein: CASSYAGTGVYEQYF; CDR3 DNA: TGTGCCAGCAGTTACGCCGGGACAGGGGTCTACGAGCAGTACTTC
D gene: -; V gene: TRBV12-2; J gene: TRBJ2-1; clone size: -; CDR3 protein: CASRLVTGGDRAYNEQFF; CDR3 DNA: TGTGCAAGTCGCTTAGTTACGGGGGGGGACAGGGCGTACAATGAGCAGTTCTTC
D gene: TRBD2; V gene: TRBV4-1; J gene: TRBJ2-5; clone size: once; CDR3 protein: CASTLGLGGSPQWETQYF; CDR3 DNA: TGCGCCAGCACCCTAGGACTAGGAGGGAGCCCTCAATGGGAGACCCAGTACTTC
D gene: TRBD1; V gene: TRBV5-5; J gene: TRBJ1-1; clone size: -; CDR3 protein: CASSTFDRDEAFF; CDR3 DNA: TGTGCCAGCAGCACCTTTGACAGGGATGAAGCTTTCTTT
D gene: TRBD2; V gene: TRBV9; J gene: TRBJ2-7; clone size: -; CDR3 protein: CASSLGAGTSGTHEQYF; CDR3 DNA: TGTGCCAGCAGCCTGGGGGCAGGGACTAGCGGGACCCACGAGCAGTACTTC
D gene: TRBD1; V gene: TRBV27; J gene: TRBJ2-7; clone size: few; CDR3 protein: CASSPGQVSGEQYF; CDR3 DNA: TGTGCCAGCAGTCCCGGACAGGTGTCCGGCGAGCAGTACTTC
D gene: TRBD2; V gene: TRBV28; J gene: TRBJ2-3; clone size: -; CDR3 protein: CASSLSPGLGDSTDTQYF; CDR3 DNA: TGTGCCAGCAGTTTATCCCCTGGACTAGGGGATAGCACAGATACGCAGTATTTT
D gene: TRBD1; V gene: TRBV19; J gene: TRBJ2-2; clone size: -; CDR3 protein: CASSIGTGITGELFF; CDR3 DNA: TGTGCCAGTAGTATCGGGACAGGGATCACCGGGGAGCTGTTTTTT
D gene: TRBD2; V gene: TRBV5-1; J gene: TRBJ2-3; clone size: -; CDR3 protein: CASSLEGLAGFRSTDTQYF; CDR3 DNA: TGCGCCAGCAGCTTGGAAGGGCTAGCGGGATTCCGTAGCACAGATACGCAGTATTTT
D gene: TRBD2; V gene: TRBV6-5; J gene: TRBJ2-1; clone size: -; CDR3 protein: CASSGVAGGEQFF; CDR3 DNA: TGTGCCAGCAGTGGAGTAGCGGGGGGTGAGCAGTTCTTC
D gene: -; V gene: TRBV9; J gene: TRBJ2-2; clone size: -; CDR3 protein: CASSYLLDTGELFF; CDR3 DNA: TGTGCCAGCAGCTACCTGCTAGACACCGGGGAGCTGTTTTTT
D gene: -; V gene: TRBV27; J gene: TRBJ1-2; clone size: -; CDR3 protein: CASSLTPGPRGGYTF; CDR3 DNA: TGTGCCAGCAGTTTAACCCCAGGCCCGCGGGGGGGCTACACCTTC
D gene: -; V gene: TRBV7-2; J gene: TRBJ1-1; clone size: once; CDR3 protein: CASSRSMNTEAFF; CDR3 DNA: TGTGCCAGCAGCCGTAGCATGAACACTGAAGCTTTCTTT
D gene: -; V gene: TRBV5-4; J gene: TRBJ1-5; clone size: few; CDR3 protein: CASSLGGGEGQPQHF; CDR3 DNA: TGTGCCAGCAGCTTGGGGGGAGGGGAGGGTCAGCCCCAGCATTTT